The 7 T cell receptor beta chains below were found in one sample sequenced in a study of blood T cells in healthy people across ages. A second 7 to 11 cycle PCR used barcoded and J-beta primers. One entry per CDR3 protein results from TCRdb running MiXCR on the 5' RACE reads. Of 700,000 to 850,000 distinct CDR3 sequences in the sample, roughly 53% are singletons; the top ten hold roughly 37%. What was sequenced was blood. Receptor source: a man older than 75 in good health.

CDR3 region: CAISPGTGSPYNSPLHF. CDR3 DNA: TGTGCCATCAGTCCCGGGACAGGGTCTCCCTATAATTCACCCCTCCACTTT. V and J are TRBV10-3 and TRBJ1-6; TRBD1 matches at 9 bases. CDR1 is ENHRY and CDR2 is SYGVKD in the germline V gene. This CDR3 has 17 amino acids. Unmatched junction bases numbered 7, after V lost 5 bases and J lost 2 bases.

This sequence joins TRBV12-5 and TRBJ2-1; a weak D match, TRBD2 (6 bases). The V gene's germline CDR1 is LGHNT and CDR2 FRNRAP. CDR3 length: 13 residues. The CDR3 sequence is CAGRGSRGHEQFF. The DNA of the CDR3 is TGTGCCGGGAGAGGGTCACGGGGCCATGAGCAGTTCTTC.

This clonotype was counted at least ten times. The CDR3 reads CSARGGSSYNEQFF. CDR3 in DNA: TGCAGCGCCCGAGGCGGGAGCTCCTACAATGAGCAGTTCTTC. The chain employs TRBV20-1 and TRBJ2-1, with TRBD2 matching over 7 bases. Germline CDR1 DFQATT, CDR2 SNEGSKA (reference sequence). This CDR3 spans 14 amino acids.

The chain links TRBV18 to TRBJ2-5; possibly TRBD1 for D (6 bases). V shed 3 bases and J shed 3 bases, with 17 bases lying between them. CDR3 length equals 16 residues. Germline V gives CDR1 KGHSH, CDR2 LQKENI. The CDR3 sequence: CASSPYFGDTKETQYF. Written as DNA, the CDR3 is TGTGCCAGCTCACCTTACTTCGGGGACACGAAAGAGACCCAGTACTTC. Variable domain in full (rest from reference TRBV18 and TRBJ2-5): NAGVMQNPRHLVRRRGQEARLRCSPMKGHSHVYWYRQLPEEGLKFMVYLQKENIIDESGMPKERFSAEFPKEGPSILRIQQVVRGDSAAYFCASSPYFGDTKETQYFGPGTRLLVL.

This chain links TRBV7-3 with TRBJ1-5; no firm D call. The length of the CDR3 is 13 residues. CDR1 is SGHTA and CDR2 is FQGTGA in the germline V gene. The V and J ends lost 0 bases and 4 bases respectively, with 4 bases between them. The CDR3: CASSLTQNQPQHF. CDR3 coding DNA: TGTGCCAGCAGCTTAACTCAGAATCAGCCCCAGCATTTT.

The gene calls are TRBV6-6 and TRBJ1-4; a weak D match, TRBD1 (5 bases). This CDR3 region has 15 residues. The ends were cut back, 5 bases at V and 4 bases at J, with 14 bases in the middle. Germline values: CDR1 MNHNY, CDR2 SVGAGI (reference sequence). For the CDR3, the DNA is TGTGCCAGCAGTGTCGGGCAGGGTGGTAATGAAAAACTGTTTTTT. Protein product: CASSVGQGGNEKLFF.

The chain carries TRBV28 and TRBJ1-2, with D hard to call. V gave up 8 bases and J gave up 9 bases, with 16 bases separating them. CDR3 size: 12 residues. Germline V gene sequence: CDR1 MDHEN, CDR2 SYDVKM. The CDR3 reads CASHARLGRYTF. CDR3 nucleotides: TGTGCCAGCCATGCGCGACTCGGGCGCTACACCTTC.